A single T cell receptor beta chain is shown here with its context. Its target is unknown. This entry is derived from a study of OX40 agonist ivuxolimab in advanced cancers. At the level of the study: The diagnoses of dose-escalation patients were hepatocellular carcinoma, melanoma, renal cell or head and neck cancer. Age averaged around 58 years (range roughly 23 to 79), and more than 80% were male.

V gave up 7 bases and J gave up 6 bases; unmatched junction bases: 6. Germline CDR1 reads SNHLY; CDR2 reads FYNNEI. CDR3 size: 13 residues. Study-wide points: Compared with others, partial responders at 0.1-3.0 mg/kg displayed clonal expansion among the lowest.

This table comes from immunoSEQ multiplex PCR, and its TCRdb copy is limited to in-frame clones, with some not included. The table lists 77,000 or so clones, 92% of them singletons. The source of this sequence is an adult with an advanced solid tumor such as melanoma, head and neck, liver or kidney cancer. The chain recombines TRBV2 with TRBJ2-7; 10 bases align to TRBD1. The specimen was CD4+ or CD8+ T cells sorted from blood, collected in a trial of the OX40 agonist ivuxolimab. The CDR3 DNA sequence: TGTGCCAGCAACCAGGGACAGGGGCGCGAGCAGTACTTC. Translation: CASNQGQGREQYF.